The source of this T cell receptor beta chain is a study of blood T cell repertoires in COVID-19 (dated by TCRdb to the early 2020s). Regarding the complete study: Samples from collaborators originated in the United States, Italy and Spain and spanned both the acute and convalescent phases of COVID-19. The prospective study material was composed of cDNA or gDNA derived from T cells, B-cell-depleted T cells, or PBMCs. The dataset comprised deeply sampled blood TCRbeta repertoires from subjects exposed to, actively infected with, or recovered from COVID-19. The repertoires were made available in a free public database intended to serve as a resource for research on the immune response to SARS-CoV-2. Samples came from the ongoing ImmuneRACE study (first 160 participants) plus 1,254 subjects from 6 global collaborators. Nearly every sample came with metadata listing a de-identified subject ID, COVID-19 status, age in years and sex. Where available, HLA class I and class II types were obtained from metadata supplied by the sample provider rather than from assay-based typing.

Study-wide findings and limitations: The quantity of clinical and demographic metadata differed by source and by participant and was supplied without curation.

Each collaborating institution followed its own protocols to collect whole blood in K2EDTA tubes. For TCRbeta analysis, collaborators shipped samples as frozen whole blood, isolated PBMCs, or DNA extracted from either of those sample types. As to this clone: Its antigen is currently not known. No base-level quality is on record; no much larger clone is a single base apart.

The CDR3 measures 14 amino acids from cysteine to phenylalanine. Only CDR3 DNA remains: 42 bases, in frame from the first base. Via the germline V gene (reference sequence), CDR1 is SEHNR and CDR2 FQNEAQ. V and J lose 1 base and 1 base, and a span of 7 bases separates them. TCRbeta CDR3 regions were amplified from genomic DNA using the immunoSEQ Assay, a bias-controlled multiplex PCR. The authors' analysis ran thus. Nucleated cell counts per sample were estimated from amplification of reference gene primers within the assay. To quantify the absolute abundance of each unique TCRbeta CDR3 rearrangement, sequence reads were collapsed and filtered. For each sample, productive Simpson clonality was calculated as the square root of Simpson's diversity index across productive rearrangements. Sourced from immuneACCESS, this table was stored by TCRdb with only in-frame sequences that have V and J called. A share of the clones is absent; for the studies checked, an unresolved V gene accounts for under half, and the remainder has no known explanation. That table gives V, J and clone size, and the DNA gave D and trimming. Counted in this sample were 150,000 or so clones; 88% of them appeared once. The ten largest make up 20% to 30% of the sample.

In this chain, TRBV7-9 is recombined with TRBJ2-5; D gene: possibly TRBD2, on 6 matching bases. The TCR sequence derives from a man aged 60 to 69 with acute or convalescent COVID-19. Sample: peripheral blood. CDR3 loop: CASSLEGGQETQYF. The DNA sequence reads TGTGCCAGCAGCTTAGAGGGAGGCCAAGAGACCCAGTACTTC.